This T cell receptor beta chain was captured in a study of blood T cell repertoires in COVID-19. Profiling relied on immunoSEQ multiplex PCR, and the TCRdb table lists in-frame clones only, not all of them. The sample includes 150,000 to 200,000 clones, over 80% of them seen just once. The TCR originated in a woman aged 55-70 years who had recovered from COVID-19. Sequencing was done on a sample of PBMCs or T cells enriched from blood (not recorded which).

The CDR3 DNA is TGCGCCAGCAGCCAAGATCGGACTAGCGGGGGGGTGTCTGAGCAGTTCTTC. Protein product: CASSQDRTSGGVSEQFF. V and J are TRBV4-1 and TRBJ2-1; 15 nucleotides align to TRBD2. Unmatched junction bases numbered 6, after V lost 0 bases and J lost 9 bases. Germline V gives CDR1 MGHRA, CDR2 YSYEKL. The CDR3 has 17 amino acids.